The clone carrying this T cell receptor (beta chain) was counted a single time. Its antigen is not identified. The table came from immunoSEQ multiplex PCR; TCRdb's copy has only in-frame clones and leaves some out. The sample lists roughly 100,000 clones, about 87% seen once, with more than 6.5% in the top ten. The data are from a study of T cell responses to AZD1222 COVID-19 vaccine. Study-level findings and limits: Only a handful of people who got AZD1222 tested seropositive at baseline. Increased Spike-specific TCR breadth and depth were observed after two AZD1222 doses. No day 14 peak samples; only post-peak repertoires were characterized.

Germline CDR1 reads SNHLY; CDR2 reads FYNNEI. V was cut by 4 bases and J by 3 bases, with 22 bases left in between. The CDR3 runs to 18 residues. This TCR was sampled from an adult in good health. The material was peripheral blood, obtained on day 0 of AZD1222 vaccination. The chain links TRBV2 to TRBJ1-5, with D possibly TRBD1 on 5 matching bases. For the CDR3, the DNA is TGTGCCAGCAGTGTTTCTTATGCCGGGGCAGGGAACAATCAGCCCCAGCATTTT. Its translation is CASSVSYAGAGNNQPQHF.